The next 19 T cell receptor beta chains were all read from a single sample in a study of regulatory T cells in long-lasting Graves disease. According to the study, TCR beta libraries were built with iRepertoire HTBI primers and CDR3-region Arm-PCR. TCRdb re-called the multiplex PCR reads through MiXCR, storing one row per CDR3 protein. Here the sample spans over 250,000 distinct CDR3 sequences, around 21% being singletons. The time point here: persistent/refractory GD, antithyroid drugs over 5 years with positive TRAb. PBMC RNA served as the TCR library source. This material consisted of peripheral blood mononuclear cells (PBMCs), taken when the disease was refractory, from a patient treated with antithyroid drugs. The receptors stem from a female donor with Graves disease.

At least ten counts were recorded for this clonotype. The CDR3, as DNA: TGTGCCAGCAGTCGACTGGATGGGGCGACCCAGTACTTC. As protein: CASSRLDGATQYF. The chain couples TRBV28 to TRBJ2-5, with a weak D call TRBD1 (5 bases). The CDR3 contains 13 residues. Germline CDR1 and CDR2: MDHEN and SYDVKM. Trimming took 5 bases from V and 7 from J, leaving 14 bases between them.

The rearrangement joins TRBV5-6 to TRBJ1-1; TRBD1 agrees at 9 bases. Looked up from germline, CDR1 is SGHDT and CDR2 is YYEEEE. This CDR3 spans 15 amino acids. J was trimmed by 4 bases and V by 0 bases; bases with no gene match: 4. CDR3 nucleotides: TGTGCCAGCAGCTTGGGGATGACAGGGGGCACTGAAGCTTTCTTT. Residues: CASSLGMTGGTEAFF.

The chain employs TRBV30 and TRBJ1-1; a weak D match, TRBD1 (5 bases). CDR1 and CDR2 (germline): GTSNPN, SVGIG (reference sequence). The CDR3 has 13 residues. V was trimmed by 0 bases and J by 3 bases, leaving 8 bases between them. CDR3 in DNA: TGTGCCTGGAGTGTAGACAGTGACACTGAAGCTTTCTTT. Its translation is CAWSVDSDTEAFF.

The CDR3 nucleotides are TGTGCCACGGGACTAGCTACAGATACGCAGTATTTT. It encodes CATGLATDTQYF. The chain carries TRBV27 and TRBJ2-3; 9 nucleotides align to TRBD2. Germline values: CDR1 MNHEY, CDR2 SMNVEV (reference sequence). V gave up 10 bases and J gave up 3 bases; unmatched junction bases: 2. There are 12 residues in the CDR3.

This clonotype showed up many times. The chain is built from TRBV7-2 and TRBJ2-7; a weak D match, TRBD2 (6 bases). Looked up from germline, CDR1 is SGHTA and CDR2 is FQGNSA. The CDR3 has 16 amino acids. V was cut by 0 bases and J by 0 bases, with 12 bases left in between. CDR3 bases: TGTGCCAGCAGCTTAGCTGCGGGGCCCTCCTCCTACGAGCAGTACTTC. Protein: CASSLAAGPSSYEQYF.

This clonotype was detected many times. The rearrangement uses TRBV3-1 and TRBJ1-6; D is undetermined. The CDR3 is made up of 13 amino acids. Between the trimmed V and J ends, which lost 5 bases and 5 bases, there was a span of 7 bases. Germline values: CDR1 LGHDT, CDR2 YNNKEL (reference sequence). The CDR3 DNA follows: TGTGCCAGCAGCTCACTCAATAATTCACCCCTCCACTTT. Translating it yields CASSSLNNSPLHF.

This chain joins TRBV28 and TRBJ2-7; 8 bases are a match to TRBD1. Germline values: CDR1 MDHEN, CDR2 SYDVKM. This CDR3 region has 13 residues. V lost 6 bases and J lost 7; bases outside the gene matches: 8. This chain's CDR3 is CASRGRGRGEQYF. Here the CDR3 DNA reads TGTGCCAGCAGGGGCAGGGGGCGCGGGGAGCAGTACTTC.

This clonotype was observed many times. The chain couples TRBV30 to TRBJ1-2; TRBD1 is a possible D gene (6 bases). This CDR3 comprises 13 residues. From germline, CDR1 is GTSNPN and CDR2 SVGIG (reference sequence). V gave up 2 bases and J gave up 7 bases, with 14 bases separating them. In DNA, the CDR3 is TGTGCCTGGAGTACGACGACAGGTGCTGGCTACACCTTC. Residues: CAWSTTTGAGYTF.

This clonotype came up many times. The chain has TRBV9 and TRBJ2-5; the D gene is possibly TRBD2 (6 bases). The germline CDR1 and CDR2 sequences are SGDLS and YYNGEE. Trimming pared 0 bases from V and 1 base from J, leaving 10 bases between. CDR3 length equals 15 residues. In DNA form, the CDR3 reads TGTGCCAGCAGCGTAGCGGGAGTAGCCCAAGAGACCCAGTACTTC. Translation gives CASSVAGVAQETQYF.

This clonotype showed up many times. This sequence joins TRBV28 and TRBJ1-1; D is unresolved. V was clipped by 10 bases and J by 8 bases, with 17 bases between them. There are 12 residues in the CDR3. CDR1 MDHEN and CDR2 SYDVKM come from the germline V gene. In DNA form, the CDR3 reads TGTGCCATCCAAAACCCCGGGTTCGAAGCTTTCTTT. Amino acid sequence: CAIQNPGFEAFF.

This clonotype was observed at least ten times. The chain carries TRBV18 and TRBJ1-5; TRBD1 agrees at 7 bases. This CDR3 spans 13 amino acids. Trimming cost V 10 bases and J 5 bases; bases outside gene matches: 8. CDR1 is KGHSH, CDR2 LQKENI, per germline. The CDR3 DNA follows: TGTGCCACCGCAGGGGGTAGGGATCAGCCCCAGCATTTT. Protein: CATAGGRDQPQHF.

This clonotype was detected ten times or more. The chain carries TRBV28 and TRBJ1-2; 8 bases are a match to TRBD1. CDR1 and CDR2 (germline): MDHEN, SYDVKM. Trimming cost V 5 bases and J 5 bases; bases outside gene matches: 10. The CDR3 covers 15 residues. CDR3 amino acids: CASSLPRTGIYGYTF. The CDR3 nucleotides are TGTGCCAGCAGTCTCCCTAGGACAGGGATTTATGGCTACACCTTC.

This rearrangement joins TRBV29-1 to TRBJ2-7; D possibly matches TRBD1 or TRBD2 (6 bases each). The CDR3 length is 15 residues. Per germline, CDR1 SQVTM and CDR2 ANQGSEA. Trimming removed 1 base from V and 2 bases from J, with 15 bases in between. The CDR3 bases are TGCAGCGTTGAAGTTCGGGGGCAGGCGGCCTACGAGCAGTACTTC. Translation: CSVEVRGQAAYEQYF.

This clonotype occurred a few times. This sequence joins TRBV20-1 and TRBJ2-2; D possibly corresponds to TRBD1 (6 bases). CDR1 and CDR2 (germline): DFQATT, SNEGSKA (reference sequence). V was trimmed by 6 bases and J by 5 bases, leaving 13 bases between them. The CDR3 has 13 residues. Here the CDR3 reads CSAQDSVTGELFF. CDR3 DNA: TGCAGTGCACAGGACAGCGTGACCGGGGAGCTGTTTTTT.

The CDR3: CASSAGRVRNQPQHF. CDR3 sequence (DNA): TGTGCCAGTAGTGCAGGAAGGGTGCGCAATCAGCCCCAGCATTTT. V is TRBV19 and J is TRBJ1-5, with D unclear. Trimming took off 5 bases at V and 2 bases at J, with 13 bases between the two ends. From germline, CDR1 is LNHDA and CDR2 SQIVND (reference sequence). This CDR3 spans 15 amino acids.

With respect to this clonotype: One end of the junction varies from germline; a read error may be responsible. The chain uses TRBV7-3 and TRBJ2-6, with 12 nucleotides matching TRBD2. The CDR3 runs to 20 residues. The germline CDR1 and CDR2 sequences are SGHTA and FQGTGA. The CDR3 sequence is CASSSDRLAGVPSGANVPTF. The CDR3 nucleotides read TGTGCCAGCAGCTCCGATAGACTAGCGGGGGTCCCTTCTGGGGCCAACGTCCCGACTTTC. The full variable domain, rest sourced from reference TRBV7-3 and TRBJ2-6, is GAGVSQTPSNKVTEKGKYVELRCDPISGHTALYWYRQSLGQGPEFLIYFQGTGAADDSGLPNDRFFAVRPEGSVSTLKIQRTERGDSAVYLCASSSDRLAGVPSGANVPTFGAGSRLTVL.

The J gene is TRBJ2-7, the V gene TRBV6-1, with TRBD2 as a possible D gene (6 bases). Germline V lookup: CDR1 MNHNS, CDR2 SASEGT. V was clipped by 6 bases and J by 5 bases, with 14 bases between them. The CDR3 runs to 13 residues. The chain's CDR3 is CASRGRKGNEQYF. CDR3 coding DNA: TGTGCCAGCAGAGGGAGGAAAGGGAACGAGCAGTACTTC.

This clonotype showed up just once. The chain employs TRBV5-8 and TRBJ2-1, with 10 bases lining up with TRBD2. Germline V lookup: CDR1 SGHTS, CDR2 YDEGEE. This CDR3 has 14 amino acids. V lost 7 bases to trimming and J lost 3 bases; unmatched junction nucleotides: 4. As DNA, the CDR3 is TGTGCCAGCGACCGGACTAGCGGCTACAATGAGCAGTTCTTC. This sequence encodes CASDRTSGYNEQFF. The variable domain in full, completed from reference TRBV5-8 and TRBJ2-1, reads EAGVTQSPTHLIKTRGQQATLRCSPISGHTSVYWYQQALGLGLQFLLWYDEGEERNRGNFPPRFSGRQFPNYSSELNVNALELEDSALYLCASDRTSGYNEQFFGPGTRLTVL.

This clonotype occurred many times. This CDR3 is CASKRWDTEAFF. The DNA for the CDR3 is TGTGCCAGCAAAAGGTGGGACACTGAAGCTTTCTTT. The V gene is TRBV28, the J gene TRBJ1-1; D unresolved. V lost 7 bases, J lost 3 bases, and 9 bases lay in between. Germline V gene lookup returns CDR1 MDHEN and CDR2 SYDVKM. The CDR3 has 12 amino acids.